This note documents a single T cell receptor beta chain sequence. Its antigen is as yet unknown. The Oncomine TCR Beta short-read assay was what sequenced the DNA obtained from cultured CD4+ T cells. TCRdb reprocessed the PCR reads via MiXCR and lists one record per CDR3 protein. The table has about 7,000 distinct CDR3 sequences, 45% to 55% seen once; the top ten hold 30% to 40%. Regarding treatment: roughly 10-day PBMC culture with coronavirus spike peptide pools or control peptides (ViraFEST assay). With peptide pools, ViraFEST first expanded antigen-specific T cells and afterwards sequenced their TCRs. This sample stems from a study of vaccination and CD4 T cells after COVID-19. Background on the study: Six males and four females constituted the convalescent cohort, two of whom were Hispanic.

The source of this sequence is a human donor who had recovered from COVID-19. The specimen was CD4+ T cells from blood, cultured in vitro.

CDR3 sequence (DNA): TGTGCCAGCAGTGGACTAGCGCTTAGCACAGATACGCAGTATTTT. This codes for CASSGLALSTDTQYF. V gene TRBV9 combines with J gene TRBJ2-3; 9 nucleotides line up with TRBD2. In germline, CDR1 is SGDLS, CDR2 YYNGEE. V lost 5 bases and J lost 0; bases outside the gene matches: 4. The CDR3 extends over 15 amino acids.